This is a list of T cell receptor beta chains from one sample in a study of response to subunit inactivated influenza vaccine. TCRdb re-called the RT-PCR reads with MiXCR, one entry per CDR3 protein. The sample has about 570,000 distinct CDR3 sequences; about 11% are singletons. These data were also filed under a second study, of T cells expressing NK-cell markers.

The sample in question was PBMCs from blood, obtained on the day of vaccination. Every receptor here comes from a man aged 50-59 years who received an inactivated influenza vaccine. Both conserved end residues are part of each CDR3. D genes are given only for firm matches. Some rows have no size entry. The others give once, few or many, or a class for an expanded clone.

len: 14; abundance: -; v_gene: TRBV12-3/TRBV12-4; j_gene: TRBJ1-3; d_gene: -; CDR3nt: TGTGCCAGCAGTTGGGGGGGCTCCGGAAACACCATATATTTT; CDR3aa: CASSWGGSGNTIYF
len: 14; abundance: -; v_gene: TRBV7-9; j_gene: TRBJ2-7; d_gene: TRBD2; CDR3nt: TGTGCCAGCAGCTGGGGGACTAACTCCTACGAGCAGTACTTC; CDR3aa: CASSWGTNSYEQYF
len: 15; abundance: -; v_gene: TRBV12-3/TRBV12-4; j_gene: TRBJ2-4; d_gene: -; CDR3nt: TGTGCCAGCAGTTTTGCAGGGGTGGCCAAAAACATTCAGTACTTC; CDR3aa: CASSFAGVAKNIQYF
len: 17; abundance: -; v_gene: TRBV25-1; j_gene: TRBJ2-3; d_gene: -; CDR3nt: TGTGCCAGCAGTGAAATGGGCCGCGGGGCGCTCACAGATACGCAGTATTTT; CDR3aa: CASSEMGRGALTDTQYF
len: 16; abundance: -; v_gene: TRBV5-1; j_gene: TRBJ1-4; d_gene: -; CDR3nt: TGCGCCAGCAGCCCCGACAGAGCCCGTCGTAATGAAAAACTGTTTTTT; CDR3aa: CASSPDRARRNEKLFF
len: 14; abundance: -; v_gene: TRBV5-1; j_gene: TRBJ2-7; d_gene: TRBD2; CDR3nt: TGCGCCAGCAGCTTGGTTGGACTAGCCTACGAGCAGTACTTC; CDR3aa: CASSLVGLAYEQYF
len: 15; abundance: few; v_gene: TRBV28; j_gene: TRBJ2-3; d_gene: -; CDR3nt: TGTGCCAGCAGACACCGCCGGGACAGCACAGATACGCAGTATTTT; CDR3aa: CASRHRRDSTDTQYF
len: 15; abundance: few; v_gene: TRBV4-1; j_gene: TRBJ2-3; d_gene: -; CDR3nt: TGCGCCAGCAGCCAAGATCCCCGGTCCGGGGGCAAGAAGTATTTT; CDR3aa: CASSQDPRSGGKKYF
len: 14; abundance: -; v_gene: TRBV29-1; j_gene: TRBJ2-1; d_gene: TRBD1; CDR3nt: TGCAGCGTGGCCGGGACAGTAGTCTCCAATGAGCAGTTCTTC; CDR3aa: CSVAGTVVSNEQFF
len: 13; abundance: many; v_gene: TRBV5-1; j_gene: TRBJ1-1; d_gene: -; CDR3nt: TGCGCCAGTACCCAGGGGCGGAACACTGAAGCTTTCTTT; CDR3aa: CASTQGRNTEAFF
len: 13; abundance: few; v_gene: TRBV7-9; j_gene: TRBJ1-2; d_gene: -; CDR3nt: TGTGCCAGCACCCTGGGTCTCAGCTATGGCTACACCTTC; CDR3aa: CASTLGLSYGYTF
len: 14; abundance: -; v_gene: TRBV6-1; j_gene: TRBJ2-3; d_gene: TRBD2; CDR3nt: TGTGCCAGCAGTCCTAGCGGGAGGGAAGTTACGCAGTATTTT; CDR3aa: CASSPSGREVTQYF
len: 16; abundance: -; v_gene: TRBV4-2; j_gene: TRBJ2-2; d_gene: TRBD2; CDR3nt: TGTGCCAGCAGCCAAGAGACTAGCGGTAACACCGGGGAGCTGTTTTTT; CDR3aa: CASSQETSGNTGELFF
len: 13; abundance: -; v_gene: TRBV6-1; j_gene: TRBJ1-5; d_gene: -; CDR3nt: TGTGCCAGCAGATCAGGGAGTAGTCAGCCCCAGCATTTT; CDR3aa: CASRSGSSQPQHF
len: 12; abundance: -; v_gene: TRBV29-1; j_gene: TRBJ2-5; d_gene: TRBD1; CDR3nt: TGCAGCGTTGGCAGGGGGCAGGAGACCCAGTACTTC; CDR3aa: CSVGRGQETQYF
len: 14; abundance: few; v_gene: TRBV21-1; j_gene: TRBJ2-1; d_gene: -; CDR3nt: TGTGCCAGGGAAGCCGGGACTAAGAACAATGAGCAGTTCTTC; CDR3aa: CAREAGTKNNEQFF
len: 13; abundance: few; v_gene: TRBV20-1; j_gene: TRBJ2-3; d_gene: TRBD2; CDR3nt: TGCAGTTTTCGGGGGGGCAACGCAGATACGCAGTATTTT; CDR3aa: CSFRGGNADTQYF
len: 17; abundance: -; v_gene: TRBV5-1; j_gene: TRBJ2-5; d_gene: TRBD1; CDR3nt: TGCGCCAGCAGCATCCAAGGACAGGGGGCGTCTGGGGAGACCCAGTACTTC; CDR3aa: CASSIQGQGASGETQYF
len: 16; abundance: few; v_gene: TRBV20-1; j_gene: TRBJ2-1; d_gene: TRBD1; CDR3nt: TGCAGTGCTAGAGACCCAAGGACAGGGTCCTACAATGAGCAGTTCTTC; CDR3aa: CSARDPRTGSYNEQFF
len: 13; abundance: few; v_gene: TRBV20-1; j_gene: TRBJ2-4; d_gene: -; CDR3nt: TGCAGTGCTAGGCAAGCGGCCAAAAACATTCAGTACTTC; CDR3aa: CSARQAAKNIQYF
len: 16; abundance: many; v_gene: TRBV2; j_gene: TRBJ2-5; d_gene: TRBD1; CDR3nt: TGTGCCAGCACCACAGACCATGGACAGGGGTGGAAGACCCAGTACTTC; CDR3aa: CASTTDHGQGWKTQYF
len: 16; abundance: -; v_gene: TRBV12-3/TRBV12-4; j_gene: TRBJ1-4; d_gene: TRBD1; CDR3nt: TGTGCCAGCAGCCTAGGGGTCGGGACAGTTAATGAAAAACTGTTTTTT; CDR3aa: CASSLGVGTVNEKLFF
len: 13; abundance: few; v_gene: TRBV12-3/TRBV12-4; j_gene: TRBJ2-1; d_gene: TRBD1; CDR3nt: TGTGCCAGCAGAACACAGGGGCACAATGAGCAGTTCTTC; CDR3aa: CASRTQGHNEQFF
len: 16; abundance: few; v_gene: TRBV15; j_gene: TRBJ2-1; d_gene: TRBD2; CDR3nt: TGTGCCACCAGCAGAGAAGCAAGCGGGAGAGGGAATGAGCAGTTCTTC; CDR3aa: CATSREASGRGNEQFF
len: 15; abundance: few; v_gene: TRBV28; j_gene: TRBJ2-2; d_gene: TRBD2; CDR3nt: TGTGCCACCTGTAAGGGACTAGCGAACACCGGGGAGCTGTTTTTT; CDR3aa: CATCKGLANTGELFF
len: 15; abundance: many; v_gene: TRBV5-1; j_gene: TRBJ2-1; d_gene: TRBD1; CDR3nt: TGCGCCAGCAGCTTGGGAGGACAGGGGACCAATGAGCAGTTCTTC; CDR3aa: CASSLGGQGTNEQFF
len: 16; abundance: few; v_gene: TRBV16; j_gene: TRBJ2-1; d_gene: TRBD1; CDR3nt: TGTGCCAGCAGCCACCAAGGACAGGGGGGTGGCAATGAGCAGTTCTTC; CDR3aa: CASSHQGQGGGNEQFF
len: 17; abundance: few; v_gene: TRBV6-2/TRBV6-3; j_gene: TRBJ2-1; d_gene: TRBD2; CDR3nt: TGTGCCAGCAGAGGCTACGACGGGACTAGCGGATACAATGAGCAGTTCTTC; CDR3aa: CASRGYDGTSGYNEQFF
len: 15; abundance: many; v_gene: TRBV7-2; j_gene: TRBJ2-5; d_gene: -; CDR3nt: TGTGCCAGCAGCTCCTCCGGGACATTCCAAGAGACCCAGTACTTC; CDR3aa: CASSSSGTFQETQYF
len: 15; abundance: few; v_gene: TRBV12-3/TRBV12-4; j_gene: TRBJ1-2; d_gene: -; CDR3nt: TGTGCCAGCAGTTTAGATCGGGGTTTTAACTATGGCTACACCTTC; CDR3aa: CASSLDRGFNYGYTF
len: 17; abundance: -; v_gene: TRBV11-2; j_gene: TRBJ2-2; d_gene: -; CDR3nt: TGTGCCAGCAGCCAGCTGGCTTCAGTCTTGAACACCGGGGAGCTGTTTTTT; CDR3aa: CASSQLASVLNTGELFF
len: 15; abundance: few; v_gene: TRBV5-1; j_gene: TRBJ2-2; d_gene: TRBD1; CDR3nt: TGCGCCAGCACGGCAGGGGGCCGGAACACCGGGGAGCTGTTTTTT; CDR3aa: CASTAGGRNTGELFF
len: 15; abundance: few; v_gene: TRBV7-8; j_gene: TRBJ2-7; d_gene: -; CDR3nt: TGTGCCAGCAGCTTAGATGCAGGTCCAAGCAACGAGCAGTACTTC; CDR3aa: CASSLDAGPSNEQYF
len: 10; abundance: -; v_gene: TRBV12-3/TRBV12-4; j_gene: TRBJ1-2; d_gene: -; CDR3nt: TGTGCCAGCAGTTTTCTTGGCTACACCTTC; CDR3aa: CASSFLGYTF
len: 16; abundance: few; v_gene: TRBV4-1; j_gene: TRBJ2-5; d_gene: -; CDR3nt: TGCGCCAGCAGCCAGGCCGGGCAGACGATATTAGAGACCCAGTACTTC; CDR3aa: CASSQAGQTILETQYF
len: 16; abundance: few; v_gene: TRBV6-2/TRBV6-3; j_gene: TRBJ2-7; d_gene: TRBD2; CDR3nt: TGTGCCAGCAGTTACTCGAGGCTAGCGGGAGAATACGAGCAGTACTTC; CDR3aa: CASSYSRLAGEYEQYF
len: 14; abundance: few; v_gene: TRBV30; j_gene: TRBJ1-1; d_gene: -; CDR3nt: TGTGCCTGGAGTGTACCCAGGGCGAACACTGAAGCTTTCTTT; CDR3aa: CAWSVPRANTEAFF
len: 13; abundance: few; v_gene: TRBV20-1; j_gene: TRBJ2-3; d_gene: -; CDR3nt: TGCAGTGCTAGAGAACTCGGTGCGGATACGCAGTATTTT; CDR3aa: CSARELGADTQYF
len: 12; abundance: -; v_gene: TRBV19; j_gene: TRBJ2-3; d_gene: TRBD2; CDR3nt: TGTGCCGCCGGGACTAGGGGAGATACGCAGTATTTT; CDR3aa: CAAGTRGDTQYF
len: 12; abundance: -; v_gene: TRBV29-1; j_gene: TRBJ2-1; d_gene: TRBD2; CDR3nt: TGCAGCGCCGGGGGGGGGCTCAATGAGCAGTTCTTC; CDR3aa: CSAGGGLNEQFF
len: 13; abundance: -; v_gene: TRBV4-1; j_gene: TRBJ2-1; d_gene: TRBD2; CDR3nt: TGCGCCAGCAGCCAATGGGGGGGGTATGAGCAGTTCTTC; CDR3aa: CASSQWGGYEQFF
len: 16; abundance: -; v_gene: TRBV12-3/TRBV12-4; j_gene: TRBJ2-3; d_gene: -; CDR3nt: TGTGCCAGCAGTAGGTCCGGACCCCCAAACCCAGATACGCAGTATTTT; CDR3aa: CASSRSGPPNPDTQYF
len: 13; abundance: few; v_gene: TRBV20-1; j_gene: TRBJ2-7; d_gene: TRBD1; CDR3nt: TGCAGTGCTGATTGGGACAGCTCCTACGAGCAGTACTTC; CDR3aa: CSADWDSSYEQYF
len: 15; abundance: -; v_gene: TRBV28; j_gene: TRBJ2-7; d_gene: TRBD1; CDR3nt: TGTGCCAGCAGTTTTGGGGGACAGCCCTCCTACGAGCAGTACTTC; CDR3aa: CASSFGGQPSYEQYF
len: 13; abundance: -; v_gene: TRBV27; j_gene: TRBJ2-7; d_gene: TRBD1; CDR3nt: TGTGCCACCCTCCGGGACAGGAGTTACGAGCAGTACTTC; CDR3aa: CATLRDRSYEQYF
len: 16; abundance: many; v_gene: TRBV25-1; j_gene: TRBJ2-3; d_gene: -; CDR3nt: TGTGCCAGCCTCATCAAACCAGGGACGAGCACAGATACGCAGTATTTT; CDR3aa: CASLIKPGTSTDTQYF
len: 15; abundance: many; v_gene: TRBV20-1; j_gene: TRBJ2-1; d_gene: -; CDR3nt: TGCAGTGCCAGAGAGTTGATTTCAGGGTCAAATGAGCAGTTCTTC; CDR3aa: CSARELISGSNEQFF
len: 13; abundance: -; v_gene: TRBV12-3/TRBV12-4; j_gene: TRBJ2-2; d_gene: -; CDR3nt: TGTGCCAACAGGGGTTCGGGGGCCGGGGAGCTGTTTTTT; CDR3aa: CANRGSGAGELFF
len: 16; abundance: few; v_gene: TRBV12-3/TRBV12-4; j_gene: TRBJ1-3; d_gene: TRBD1; CDR3nt: TGTGCCAGCAAATTGGCAGGGGGTAACTCTGGAAACACCATATATTTT; CDR3aa: CASKLAGGNSGNTIYF
len: 15; abundance: many; v_gene: TRBV24-1; j_gene: TRBJ2-2; d_gene: TRBD1; CDR3nt: TGTGCCACCAGTGATTTTACGCAGGGGGCCGGGGAGCTGTTTTTT; CDR3aa: CATSDFTQGAGELFF
len: 21; abundance: once; v_gene: TRBV10-3; j_gene: TRBJ2-6; d_gene: TRBD2; CDR3nt: TGTGCCATCAGTGTTCAGGGGGGCCGGACTAGCGGGGCCTCTGGGGCCAACGTCCTGACTTTC; CDR3aa: CAISVQGGRTSGASGANVLTF
len: 12; abundance: few; v_gene: TRBV6-2/TRBV6-3; j_gene: TRBJ2-7; d_gene: -; CDR3nt: TGTGCCAGCAGTTACGGGGTTGCCGAGCAGTACTTC; CDR3aa: CASSYGVAEQYF
len: 12; abundance: -; v_gene: TRBV20-1; j_gene: TRBJ2-3; d_gene: -; CDR3nt: TGCAGTTCAACCCATAGGACAGATACGCAGTATTTT; CDR3aa: CSSTHRTDTQYF
len: 15; abundance: -; v_gene: TRBV28; j_gene: TRBJ1-3; d_gene: TRBD1; CDR3nt: TGTGCCAGCAGTTGGACAGGGGGAACAGGAAACACCATATATTTT; CDR3aa: CASSWTGGTGNTIYF
len: 19; abundance: -; v_gene: TRBV7-6; j_gene: TRBJ2-6; d_gene: TRBD1; CDR3nt: TGTGCCAGCAGCTTAGCCGTTGGGACAGGATACTCTGGGGCCAACGTCCTGACTTTC; CDR3aa: CASSLAVGTGYSGANVLTF
len: 14; abundance: few; v_gene: TRBV9; j_gene: TRBJ2-5; d_gene: TRBD2; CDR3nt: TGTGCCAGCAGCTACACTAGCGGGAGAGAGACCCAGTACTTC; CDR3aa: CASSYTSGRETQYF
len: 13; abundance: -; v_gene: TRBV20-1; j_gene: TRBJ2-5; d_gene: -; CDR3nt: TGCAGTGCTAGAGATGGGCTAGCGGAGACCCAGTACTTC; CDR3aa: CSARDGLAETQYF
len: 15; abundance: -; v_gene: TRBV20-1; j_gene: TRBJ2-2; d_gene: TRBD2; CDR3nt: TGCAGTGCGGGGACTAGCGGGAGTGAAACCGGGGAGCTGTTTTTT; CDR3aa: CSAGTSGSETGELFF
len: 15; abundance: many; v_gene: TRBV4-1; j_gene: TRBJ2-1; d_gene: -; CDR3nt: TGCGCCAGCAGCCCTAGTATGGGATACTACCCGGAGCAGTTCTTC; CDR3aa: CASSPSMGYYPEQFF